A single T cell receptor beta chain is shown here with its context. Deletions cut 5 bases from V and 7 bases from J, with 14 bases between. This CDR3 has 13 residues. Germline V gene data show CDR1 as LNHNV and CDR2 as YYDKDF (reference sequence). This sample is drawn from a study of T cells in Graves' hyperthyroidism and ophthalmopathy. On the study more broadly: Peripheral blood samples were taken at initial diagnosis, prior to any treatment.

Amplified TCR beta CDR3 regions came from RNA transcripts. Initially, a first-round RT-PCR of the TCR CDR3 employed the HTBI primer set. TCRdb recomputed calls from the multiplex PCR reads with MiXCR, one row per CDR3 protein. This table has 370,000 or so distinct CDR3 sequences, approximately 12% appearing once. This clonotype was obtained from a young man with Graves' hyperthyroidism that later progressed to Graves' ophthalmopathy. The sequencing input was blood. The rearrangement links TRBV15 to TRBJ1-2; D is possibly TRBD1 (6 bases). CDR3 DNA sequence: TGTGCCACCAGCTTCCTTTACAGGGCTGGCTACACCTTC. Translation: CATSFLYRAGYTF.